Listed here are 9 T cell receptor beta chains from one sample, sequenced in a study of T-cell reconstitution after alpha-beta-depleted transplantation in children. Unique molecular identifiers tagged the TCRbeta library. Each CDR3 protein is one row after TCRdb ran MiXCR on the PCR reads. The data show around 200,000 distinct CDR3 sequences, with 8% to 9.5% seen just once and over 5% held by the top ten. This specimen consisted of PBMCs from the stem cell graft donor, obtained from the stem cell graft. These receptors came from a human donor who donated a stem cell graft to a child with acute lymphoblastic leukemia.

The chain is built from TRBV12-3 or TRBV12-4 and TRBJ1-3; 9 bases match TRBD1. The CDR3 length is 14 residues. After removal of 3 bases from V and 8 bases from J, the junction contained 5 bases not matched to a gene. In nucleotides, the CDR3 is TGTGCCAGCAGTTTCGGGACAGGGCTGTACACCATATATTTT. This encodes CASSFGTGLYTIYF.

V usage is TRBV24-1 and J usage is TRBJ2-5; 13 bases map to TRBD2. Trimming took 5 bases from V and 2 from J; bases not matched to a gene: 4. Per germline, CDR1 KGHDR and CDR2 SFDVKD. This CDR3 is built from 16 residues. In DNA, the CDR3 is TGTGCCACCAGTGCCGCGACTAGCGGGGGGCAAGAGACCCAGTACTTC. It is translated as CATSAATSGGQETQYF.

This clonotype occurred a few times. V is TRBV7-9 and J is TRBJ1-6; 7 bases align to TRBD1. The trim removed 5 bases at V and 7 bases at J, leaving 8 bases unmatched. Germline V gene data show CDR1 as SEHNR and CDR2 as FQNEAQ (reference sequence). The CDR3 has 15 residues. CDR3 amino acids: CASSIETGVNSPLHF. The CDR3 DNA reads as TGTGCCAGCAGCATAGAAACAGGGGTGAATTCACCCCTCCACTTT.

The V gene is TRBV10-2, the J gene TRBJ1-2, with TRBD1 as a possible D gene (5 bases). The germline V and J ends were trimmed by 7 bases and 4 bases, with 13 bases remaining between them. Germline CDR1 and CDR2: WSHSY and SAAADI. CDR3 length: 13 residues. The CDR3 bases are TGCGCCAGCAAAACTCCCGGGGCCTATGGCTACACCTTC. Translating gives CASKTPGAYGYTF.

This clonotype showed up just a few times. The chain joins TRBV24-1 to TRBJ1-2; 8 bases align to TRBD1. The ends lost 4 bases at V and 5 bases at J; junction bases unmatched: 8. CDR1 is KGHDR and CDR2 is SFDVKD in the germline V gene. The CDR3 spans 15 residues. The CDR3 sequence: CATSDTGQGFYGYTF. Here the CDR3 DNA reads TGTGCCACCAGTGACACCGGACAGGGATTTTATGGCTACACCTTC.

This clonotype turned up a few times. The chain recombines TRBV19 with TRBJ2-7, with TRBD1 matching over 7 bases. The V gene end was trimmed by 0 bases and the J gene end by 4 bases; junction bases not matched to a gene: 12. CDR3 length: 17 residues. Looked up from germline, CDR1 is LNHDA and CDR2 is SQIVND (reference sequence). CDR3: CASSIDAGTADPYEQYF. The CDR3 bases are TGTGCCAGTAGTATAGATGCCGGGACAGCAGACCCGTACGAGCAGTACTTC.

The chain couples TRBV5-1 to TRBJ1-2, with TRBD1 matching over 7 bases. Germline values: CDR1 SGHRS, CDR2 YFSETQ. The junction had 4 bases not matched to a gene; V was cut back by 5 bases and J by 6 bases. The CDR3 is 12 residues long. The CDR3 region has the DNA TGCGCCAGCAGACCCGACAGGGATGGCTACACCTTC. It codes for CASRPDRDGYTF.

V is TRBV12-3 or TRBV12-4 and J is TRBJ2-3, with unresolved D. The length of the CDR3 is 16 residues. The V end was cut by 3 bases, the J end by 2 bases, with 15 bases between. CDR3 residues: CASSFSRTGYTDTQYF. CDR3 DNA: TGTGCCAGCAGTTTCTCCCGAACCGGCTACACAGATACGCAGTATTTT.

The genes are TRBV4-3 and TRBJ2-2; TRBD1 or TRBD2 may be the D gene (5 bases each). The V end lost 0 bases, the J end lost 0 bases, and 8 bases lay between the germline ends. CDR1 and CDR2 (germline): LGHNA, YSLEER. The CDR3 loop spans 16 amino acids. The CDR3 sequence is CASSQEGPANTGELFF. The CDR3 DNA reads as TGCGCCAGCAGCCAAGAGGGACCGGCGAACACCGGGGAGCTGTTTTTT.